These 19 T cell receptor beta chains came from one sample sequenced in a study of T cell repertoires in ileal Crohn's disease. The table came from immunoSEQ multiplex PCR; TCRdb's copy has only in-frame clones and leaves some out. Among 11,000 or so clones, about four fifths were seen once, and the ten largest hold around 15%. Described time point: neoterminal ileum biopsy at postoperative endoscopy, about 6 months after surgery. Specimen: ileal tissue. The receptors were gathered from an adult with Crohn's disease.

The CDR3 here is CASREQGATGELFF. Here the CDR3 DNA reads TGTGCCAGCAGGGAACAGGGGGCGACCGGGGAGCTGTTTTTT. This chain uses TRBV2 with TRBJ2-2; 9 bases map to TRBD1. This CDR3 has 14 amino acids. J gave up 5 bases and V 6 bases, and 4 bases lay outside the gene matches. The germline V gene has CDR1 SNHLY and CDR2 FYNNEI.

The V call is TRBV7-3, the J call TRBJ2-7; 7 bases are shared with TRBD1. The V and J ends lost 5 bases and 6 bases, in that order; junction bases with no gene match: 7. This CDR3 comprises 13 residues. Germline V lookup: CDR1 SGHTA, CDR2 FQGTGA. The CDR3 nucleotides are TGTGCCAGCAGCCGACAGGGTTTGTCCGAGCAGTACTTC. Its translation: CASSRQGLSEQYF.

The V call is TRBV2, the J call TRBJ1-1; a possible D gene is TRBD1 (5 bases). Trimming left V 4 bases short and J 6 bases short, with 12 bases between. The germline CDR1 and CDR2 sequences are SNHLY and FYNNEI. The CDR3 has 13 amino acids. Written as DNA, the CDR3 is TGTGCCAGCAGTGCCTGGGGGGGGGCTGAAGCTTTCTTT. The encoded protein is CASSAWGGAEAFF. The full variable domain, completed using reference TRBV2 and TRBJ1-1, is EPEVTQTPSHQVTQMGQEVILRCVPISNHLYFYWYRQILGQKVEFLVSFYNNEISEKSEIFDDQFSVERPDGSNFTLKIRSTKLEDSAMYFCASSAWGGAEAFFGQGTRLTVV.

This sequence joins TRBV30 and TRBJ1-4; 8 bases are shared with TRBD1. Germline trimming cut 6 bases from V and 5 bases from J; bases unmatched to any gene: 5. The CDR3 consists of 13 residues. Germline V gives CDR1 GTSNPN, CDR2 SVGIG (reference sequence). The CDR3 loop is CACVRTGNEKLFF. CDR3 DNA: TGTGCCTGCGTCCGGACAGGGAATGAAAAACTGTTTTTT.

The rearrangement uses TRBV15 and TRBJ1-5; 11 positions agree with TRBD1. This CDR3 has 15 amino acids. Germline V CDR1 and CDR2: LNHNV, YYDKDF (reference sequence). With 5 bases clipped from V and 3 bases from J, the junction kept 3 bases outside the gene matches. This CDR3 reads CATSLDRGPNQPQHF. The CDR3 region has the DNA TGTGCCACCAGCCTGGACAGGGGGCCCAATCAGCCCCAGCATTTT.

The rearrangement links TRBV5-4 to TRBJ1-6; D call uncertain. Germline CDR1 reads SGHNT; CDR2 reads YYREEE (reference sequence). V was pared by 0 bases and J by 7 bases, with 11 bases between. The CDR3 sequence is 15 residues long. As DNA, the CDR3 is TGTGCCAGCAGCTTGGATTCCGGGGAGAATTCACCCCTCCACTTT. Its protein product is CASSLDSGENSPLHF.

The chain combines TRBV29-1 with TRBJ1-2, with 8 bases fitting TRBD1. CDR1 is SQVTM and CDR2 is ANQGSEA in the germline V gene. This CDR3 is 13 amino acids long. With V trimmed by 6 bases and J by 2 bases, 5 bases remained unmatched. The CDR3 nucleotides read TGCAGCGTACACGGACAGGGAAACTATGGCTACACCTTC. Encoded protein: CSVHGQGNYGYTF.

The chain joins TRBV6-5 to TRBJ2-7; 8 bases agree with TRBD2. The length of the CDR3 is 13 residues. Germline V lookup: CDR1 MNHEY, CDR2 SVGAGI. V trimming: 6 bases; J trimming: 9 bases; junction bases outside the gene matches: 10. In DNA, the CDR3 is TGTGCCAGCAGGATACCGGGGGGGAACCGGCAGTACTTC. Amino acid sequence: CASRIPGGNRQYF.

The chain recombines TRBV29-1 with TRBJ1-1; weak D call: TRBD1 (5 bases). V was trimmed by 6 bases and J by 0 bases, leaving 8 bases between them. Germline CDR1 reads SQVTM; CDR2 reads ANQGSEA. There are 12 residues in the CDR3. Here the CDR3 DNA reads TGCAGCGTGACAGTAATGAACACTGAAGCTTTCTTT. The encoded protein is CSVTVMNTEAFF. The full variable domain, with the rest looked up from reference TRBV29-1 and TRBJ1-1, is SAVISQKPSRDICQRGTSLTIQCQVDSQVTMMFWYRQQPGQSLTLIATANQGSEATYESGFVIDKFPISRPNLTFSTLTVSNMSPEDSSIYLCSVTVMNTEAFFGQGTRLTVV.

The chain combines TRBV2 with TRBJ1-1, with unresolved D. V lost 5 bases and J 4 bases, leaving 14 bases between the germline ends. The CDR3 has 14 amino acids. Germline V gene lookup returns CDR1 SNHLY and CDR2 FYNNEI. CDR3 DNA sequence: TGTGCCAGCAGTCGCCGGGTCGGGAGCACTGAAGCTTTCTTT. It encodes CASSRRVGSTEAFF.

The chain links TRBV9 to TRBJ1-1; D call uncertain. Trimming shortened V by 6 bases and J by 3 bases, and 12 bases separated the two germline ends. CDR3 length: 13 residues. Germline CDR1 SGDLS, CDR2 YYNGEE. CDR3 protein: CASTRILDTEAFF. In DNA, the CDR3 is TGTGCCAGCACCAGGATCCTCGACACTGAAGCTTTCTTT.

This chain connects TRBV6-5 to TRBJ2-7; tentatively, D is TRBD1 (6 bases). CDR1 is MNHEY and CDR2 is SVGAGI in the germline V gene. V was trimmed by 6 bases and J by 3 bases, leaving 9 bases between them. The CDR3 runs 12 residues. The DNA of the CDR3 is TGTGCCAGCAGACGGACAGTCTACGAGCAGTACTTC. It specifies CASRRTVYEQYF.

This chain links TRBV19 with TRBJ1-2; D not resolved. Germline CDR1 and CDR2: LNHDA and SQIVND (reference sequence). Trimming took off 7 bases at V and 3 bases at J, with 15 bases between the two ends. The CDR3 extends over 14 amino acids. The CDR3 reads CASTGKGRDYGYTF. CDR3 nucleotides: TGTGCCAGTACCGGGAAGGGCCGAGACTATGGCTACACCTTC. The entire variable domain, with the rest obtained from reference TRBV19 and TRBJ1-2, is as follows: DGGITQSPKYLFRKEGQNVTLSCEQNLNHDAMYWYRQDPGQGLRLIYYSQIVNDFQKGDIAEGYSVSREKKESFPLTVTSAQKNPTAFYLCASTGKGRDYGYTFGSGTRLTVV.

The DNA of the CDR3 is TGTGCCAGCAGTCGGGGGGGGAACACTGAAGCTTTCTTT. It specifies CASSRGGNTEAFF. This rearrangement joins TRBV28 to TRBJ1-1, with D possibly matching TRBD1 (5 bases). The germline V and J ends were trimmed by 5 bases and 1 base, with 8 bases remaining between them. The CDR3 is 13 residues long. The germline V gene has CDR1 MDHEN and CDR2 SYDVKM.

V gene TRBV6-1 combines with J gene TRBJ2-3; 9 bases match TRBD2. J lost 2 bases, V lost 8 bases, and 8 bases had no gene match. The CDR3 consists of 15 residues. Per germline, CDR1 MNHNS and CDR2 SASEGT. The CDR3 nucleotides are TGTGCCAGCGGTCTCCTAGCGGGATTCACAGATACGCAGTATTTT. It specifies CASGLLAGFTDTQYF.

This clone was counted between two and nine times. V gene TRBV7-9 combines with J gene TRBJ1-2; D unclear. Germline-derived CDR1 and CDR2 are SEHNR and FQNEAQ (reference sequence). This CDR3 is 13 amino acids long. Trimming left V 8 bases short and J 7 bases short, with 17 bases between. The CDR3 region has the DNA TGTGCCAGCTTTCTAGAGGGCTTTGGTGGCTACACCTTC. Protein product: CASFLEGFGGYTF.

This chain links TRBV5-4 with TRBJ2-7; 7 positions match TRBD1. Per the germline V gene, CDR1 is SGHNT and CDR2 is YYREEE (reference sequence). Losses at the gene ends were 5 bases for V and 0 bases for J; bases not matched to a gene: 20. The length of the CDR3 is 19 residues. The CDR3 bases are TGTGCCAGCAGTTACTCCTGGGACAGTACTACAGTGAGCTCCTACGAGCAGTACTTC. Its protein product is CASSYSWDSTTVSSYEQYF.

The rearrangement uses TRBV27 and TRBJ2-3; D possibly corresponds to TRBD2 (5 bases). Germline V CDR1 and CDR2: MNHEY, SMNVEV (reference sequence). With 4 bases removed from V and 5 bases from J, the gap between germline ends came to 10 bases. The CDR3 contains 13 residues. The DNA of the CDR3 is TGTGCCAGCAGTTCTCTCGGAGGAGATACGCAGTATTTT. Residues: CASSSLGGDTQYF.

This chain joins TRBV2 and TRBJ2-3, with 7 bases fitting TRBD1. Germline assignment: CDR1 SNHLY and CDR2 FYNNEI. This CDR3 region has 15 residues. V lost 3 bases and J lost 5; bases outside the gene matches: 8. The CDR3 sequence is CASSDSRQGKDTQYF. The CDR3 DNA reads as TGTGCCAGCAGTGACTCCAGACAGGGTAAAGATACGCAGTATTTT.